The 6 T cell receptor beta chains listed next were all sequenced from one sample in a study of graft-versus-host responses after intestinal transplantation. Antigens for these TCRs are unknown. Repertoires were generated with immunoSEQ multiplex PCR, while TCRdb's copy carries only in-frame clones and drops some. This sample has about 51,000 clones, with roughly 90% found just once. Sequenced material: unstimulated CD4+ T cells sorted from spleen or lymph node cells, taken before transplant. The receptors stem from a human donor who was the organ donor for an intestinal transplant.

CDR3 sequence reads: CAISRTGVTYEQYF. CDR3 DNA sequence: TGTGCCATCAGTCGGACAGGGGTTACCTACGAGCAGTACTTC. The chain links TRBV10-3 to TRBJ2-7; TRBD1 matches at 9 bases. The CDR3 runs to 14 residues. Losses at the gene ends were 5 bases for V and 2 bases for J; bases not matched to a gene: 4. Per germline, CDR1 ENHRY and CDR2 SYGVKD.

The V call is TRBV15, the J call TRBJ2-5, with a possible D match to TRBD2 (6 bases). V shed 1 base and J shed 5 bases, with 23 bases lying between them. This CDR3 comprises 18 residues. Germline V gene lookup returns CDR1 LNHNV and CDR2 YYDKDF (reference sequence). In DNA form, the CDR3 reads TGTGCCACCAGCAGAGCCCCCTCCTTAACGGGAGACGGGGAGACCCAGTACTTC. This sequence encodes CATSRAPSLTGDGETQYF.

This rearrangement joins TRBV5-1 to TRBJ1-1; no firm D call. The CDR3 is made up of 13 amino acids. Germline V gene data show CDR1 as SGHRS and CDR2 as YFSETQ. Trimming left V 1 base short and J 5 bases short, with 9 bases between. CDR3 residues: CASSLRGETEAFF. CDR3 DNA: TGCGCCAGCAGCTTGCGCGGGGAAACTGAAGCTTTCTTT.

This clone was seen a single time. The J gene is TRBJ2-3, the V gene TRBV5-6, with 12 bases lining up with TRBD2. This CDR3 contains 15 residues. With 3 bases clipped from V and 6 bases from J, the junction kept 5 bases outside the gene matches. CDR1 and CDR2 (germline): SGHDT, YYEEEE. In DNA form, the CDR3 reads TGTGCCAGCAGCTGGGCTAGCGGGAGGGTGGATACGCAGTATTTT. This translates into CASSWASGRVDTQYF. The full variable domain, with the rest looked up from reference TRBV5-6 and TRBJ2-3, is DAGVTQSPTHLIKTRGQQVTLRCSPKSGHDTVSWYQQALGQGPQFIFQYYEEEERQRGNFPDRFSGHQFPNYSSELNVNALLLGDSALYLCASSWASGRVDTQYFGPGTRLTVL.

This clone was seen just once. The chain joins TRBV25-1 to TRBJ2-2; a weak D match, TRBD1 (5 bases). The V gene lost 2 bases and the J gene lost 3 bases, with 7 bases spanning the gap. Germline V gives CDR1 MGHDK, CDR2 SYGVNS. This CDR3 is built from 14 residues. Written as DNA, the CDR3 is TGTGCCAGCAGTGAAACCAGGGACACCGGGGAGCTGTTTTTT. Its protein product is CASSETRDTGELFF.

This clone came up once. Other DNA variants within this sample encode the same CDR3. The chain combines TRBV7-6 with TRBJ1-2; D unclear. Trimming stripped 5 bases from V and 3 bases from J, with 10 bases between. CDR1 is SGHVS and CDR2 is FNYEAQ in the germline V gene. The CDR3 runs to 13 residues. Here the CDR3 reads CASSMKGDYGYTF. DNA of the CDR3: TGTGCCAGCAGCATGAAGGGAGACTATGGCTACACCTTC.